The 5 T cell receptor beta chains below come from one sample, sequenced in a study of regulatory T cells in long-lasting Graves disease. Time point denoted: newly diagnosed GD, antithyroid drugs for less than 3 months. Generation of the TCR library employed RNA extracted from PBMCs. The authors built TCR beta libraries using iRepertoire HTBI primers and Arm-PCR of CDR3 regions. TCRdb reprocessed the multiplex PCR reads via MiXCR and lists one record per CDR3 protein. The sample shows 200,000 to 250,000 distinct CDR3 sequences, just over 20% of them seen only once. Here the sequenced sample was peripheral blood mononuclear cells (PBMCs), taken at new diagnosis, from a patient treated with antithyroid drugs. The receptors were sampled from a female donor with Graves disease.

Many counts were recorded for this clonotype. The chain uses TRBV20-1 and TRBJ2-7; 10 bases map to TRBD2. V lost 3 bases, J lost 0 bases, and 2 bases stayed unmatched. CDR1 is DFQATT and CDR2 is SNEGSKA in the germline V gene (reference sequence). The CDR3 loop spans 14 amino acids. CDR3 sequence (DNA): TGCAGTGCTAGTAGCGGGAGGCCCTCCTACGAGCAGTACTTC. This encodes CSASSGRPSYEQYF.

In regard to this clonotype: A much larger clone is a single base away; this may be a read error. The chain links TRBV6-1 to TRBJ2-7, with 9 bases lining up with TRBD1. V shed 3 bases, J shed 4 bases, and the junction held 7 bases outside the gene matches. The CDR3 sequence is 15 residues long. The germline gives CDR1 MNHNS, CDR2 SASEGT. The CDR3 reads CASSDSGTGRYEQYF. In nucleotides, the CDR3 is TGTGCCAGCAGTGACTCCGGGACAGGGCGTTACGAGCAGTACTTC.

This clonotype has more than one count but fewer than ten. This sequence joins TRBV19 and TRBJ2-7; weak D call: TRBD1 (5 bases). Germline CDR1 reads LNHDA; CDR2 reads SQIVND (reference sequence). V lost 3 bases, J lost 3 bases, and 9 bases lay in between. The CDR3 runs 13 residues. The CDR3 is CASSMGRGYEQYF. The CDR3 nucleotides are TGTGCCAGTAGTATGGGAAGGGGCTACGAGCAGTACTTC.

Worth noting for this clonotype: A read error is possible here, since a much larger clone lies one base away. The chain carries TRBV9 and TRBJ1-2; the D is unclear. V shed 4 bases and J shed 2 bases, with 6 bases lying between them. CDR1 is SGDLS, CDR2 YYNGEE, per germline. This CDR3 comprises 12 residues. As DNA, the CDR3 is TGTGCCAGCAGCTTTGACAACTATGGCTACACCTTC. Protein: CASSFDNYGYTF.

The sample holds many counts of this clonotype. The genes are TRBV10-3 and TRBJ2-1; D might be TRBD1 (8 bases). CDR1 and CDR2 (germline): ENHRY, SYGVKD. With 6 bases removed from V and 7 bases from J, the gap between germline ends came to 31 bases. The CDR3 totals 19 residues. The CDR3 loop reads CAIRPDQGAGAGVQNEQFF. CDR3 nucleotide sequence: TGTGCCATCAGACCCGATCAGGGGGCGGGGGCGGGGGTGCAAAATGAGCAGTTCTTC.